This T cell receptor beta chain was recorded in a study of blood T cell repertoires in COVID-19. In germline, CDR1 is SGDLS, CDR2 YYNGEE. The CDR3 extends over 15 amino acids. V gave up 0 bases and J gave up 0 bases; unmatched junction bases: 3. Repertoires were generated with immunoSEQ multiplex PCR, while TCRdb's copy carries only in-frame clones and drops some. Of about 270,000 clones in the sample, about 89% were seen once. The rearrangement links TRBV9 to TRBJ2-7, with 7 bases aligning to TRBD1. The sequence was obtained from a man aged 40-50 years with active or convalescent COVID-19. The sample was peripheral blood. CDR3 in DNA: TGTGCCAGCAGCGTAGGAGGGGGCCTCTCCTACGAGCAGTACTTC. This encodes CASSVGGGLSYEQYF.